This T cell receptor (beta chain) was sequenced for a study of blood T cell repertoires in COVID-19. On the study more broadly: Samples came from the United States, Italy and Spain, spanning acute and convalescent COVID-19. PBMCs, B-cell-depleted T cells, or T cells were the source of the cDNA or gDNA that made up the material.

This clone was counted once. Methods used by the authors: Estimation of nucleated cell counts relied on the amplification of reference gene primers. Using immunoSEQ multiplex PCR, the repertoire was profiled, and TCRdb retains in-frame clones only, with some absent. The V and J calls and clone size come from that table; D and trimming were worked out from the DNA. Of about 250,000 clones in the sample, approximately 83% are singletons; the top ten hold roughly 10%. With 3 bases clipped from V and 4 bases from J, the junction kept 7 bases outside the gene matches. There are 16 residues in the CDR3. Germline CDR1 LNHDA, CDR2 SQIVND (reference sequence).

The clonotype was recovered from an elderly man with acute or convalescent COVID-19. The rearrangement uses TRBV19 and TRBJ2-1; 9 bases map to TRBD2. The specimen was peripheral blood. CDR3 residues: CASSMAGTSFYNEQFF. DNA of the CDR3: TGTGCCAGTAGTATGGCCGGGACTAGCTTTTACAATGAGCAGTTCTTC. Using reference TRBV19 and TRBJ2-1 for the parts outside the CDR3, the full variable domain is DGGITQSPKYLFRKEGQNVTLSCEQNLNHDAMYWYRQDPGQGLRLIYYSQIVNDFQKGDIAEGYSVSREKKESFPLTVTSAQKNPTAFYLCASSMAGTSFYNEQFFGPGTRLTVL.